Presented here are 30 T cell receptor beta chains from one specimen sequenced in a study of blood T cell repertoires in COVID-19. Here immunoSEQ multiplex PCR was the method, and the copy in TCRdb shows in-frame clones only, minus some. Of approximately 29,000 clones listed, 85% were seen once; the top ten hold approximately 15%. Specimen: peripheral blood. These receptors were collected from a woman aged 55-69 years with active COVID-19.

The genes are TRBV5-4 and TRBJ2-5, with D possibly TRBD1 on 6 matching bases. Germline V gives CDR1 SGHNT, CDR2 YYREEE (reference sequence). The V end lost 2 bases, the J end lost 5 bases, and 16 bases lay between the germline ends. The CDR3 loop spans 15 amino acids. CDR3 sequence: CASSLETGEGETQYF. CDR3 in DNA: TGTGCCAGCAGCTTAGAGACAGGCGAGGGGGAGACCCAGTACTTC.

The chain has TRBV3-1 (or the pseudogene TRBV3-2) and TRBJ2-2, with 8 nucleotides matching TRBD1. The V gene's germline CDR1 is LGHDT and CDR2 YNNKEL (reference sequence). Trimming cost V 5 bases and J 4 bases; bases outside gene matches: 6. CDR3 length: 15 amino acids. DNA for the CDR3: TGTGCCAGCAGCGACAGGGGAATGGTCACCGGGGAGCTGTTTTTT. Translating gives CASSDRGMVTGELFF.

V gene TRBV6-6 combines with J gene TRBJ1-4; tentative D call: TRBD1 (5 bases). The CDR3 has 15 residues. Trimming removed 4 bases from V and 5 bases from J, with 14 bases in between. Germline values: CDR1 MNHNY, CDR2 SVGAGI (reference sequence). The CDR3 is CASSFGGGRNEKLFF. CDR3 nucleotides: TGTGCCAGCAGTTTCGGCGGGGGAAGGAATGAAAAACTGTTTTTT.

The genes are TRBV7-9 and TRBJ1-4; TRBD1 is a possible D gene (5 bases). Germline CDR1 is SEHNR and CDR2 is FQNEAQ (reference sequence). The CDR3 is 17 residues long. V lost 5 bases to trimming and J lost 4 bases, with 20 bases between them. The CDR3 nucleotides are TGTGCCAGCAGCCAGTGGGGGACTCTGCCCGATAATGAAAAACTGTTTTTT. Translated: CASSQWGTLPDNEKLFF.

The chain combines TRBV5-1 with TRBJ2-1, with D tentatively TRBD1 (7 bases). In germline, CDR1 is SGHRS, CDR2 YFSETQ. V lost 0 bases and J 7 bases, leaving 14 bases between the germline ends. The CDR3 sequence is 15 residues long. CDR3 residues: CASSLVGGGGNEQFF. In DNA form, the CDR3 reads TGCGCCAGCAGCTTGGTCGGAGGGGGCGGGAATGAGCAGTTCTTC.

V is TRBV7-8 and J is TRBJ2-1; 7 nucleotides match TRBD2. Trimming cost V 2 bases and J 0 bases; bases outside gene matches: 4. This CDR3 has 16 residues. Germline values: CDR1 SGHVS, CDR2 FQNEAQ. As DNA, the CDR3 is TGTGCCAGCAGCTTACTTCTAGCGGACTCCTACAATGAGCAGTTCTTC. It codes for CASSLLLADSYNEQFF. The full variable domain, in which reference TRBV7-8 and TRBJ2-1 provide the parts outside the CDR3, is GAGVSQSPRYKVAKRGQDVALRCDPISGHVSLFWYQQALGQGPEFLTYFQNEAQLDKSGLPSDRFFAERPEGSVSTLKIQRTQQEDSAVYLCASSLLLADSYNEQFFGPGTRLTVL.

The chain links TRBV4-2 to TRBJ2-1, with 16 bases matching TRBD2. This CDR3 is built from 14 residues. With V trimmed by 4 bases and J by 12 bases, 3 bases remained unmatched. The germline CDR1 and CDR2 sequences are LGHNA and YNFKEQ. The CDR3 protein is CASSPGTSGRAQFF. The CDR3 DNA follows: TGTGCCAGCAGCCCAGGGACTAGCGGGAGGGCGCAGTTCTTC.

Only one count was recorded for this clone. The chain is built from TRBV11-2 and TRBJ2-1; D might be TRBD1 (5 bases). CDR3 length: 12 amino acids. With 0 bases removed from V and 14 bases from J, the gap between germline ends came to 11 bases. Germline CDR1 reads SGHAT; CDR2 reads FQNNGV. CDR3 bases: TGTGCCAGCAGCTTAGAGGGCAAGGGGAAGTTCTTC. It yields the protein CASSLEGKGKFF.

The chain uses TRBV12-3 or TRBV12-4 and TRBJ1-5; D gene ambiguous. The CDR3 length is 12 residues. V lost 7 bases and J lost 4, with 8 bases in between. CDR3 region: CASTDFNQPQHF. For the CDR3, the DNA is TGTGCCAGCACCGACTTTAATCAGCCCCAGCATTTT.

The chain joins TRBV2 to TRBJ2-1; 7 positions agree with TRBD2. CDR1 is SNHLY, CDR2 FYNNEI, per germline. The CDR3 runs 15 residues. V lost 2 bases to trimming and J lost 3 bases; unmatched junction nucleotides: 4. CDR3 loop: CASSEIRTSYNEQFF. The CDR3 DNA is TGTGCCAGCAGTGAAATAAGGACTAGCTACAATGAGCAGTTCTTC.

This sequence joins TRBV10-3 and TRBJ2-6; TRBD1 matches 8 bases. This CDR3 comprises 15 residues. Germline CDR1 and CDR2: ENHRY and SYGVKD. The ends lost 8 bases at V and 0 bases at J; junction bases unmatched: 3. Here the CDR3 DNA reads TGTGCCATCGGGACAGGCCTCTCTGGGGCCAACGTCCTGACTTTC. This translates into CAIGTGLSGANVLTF.

J is TRBJ1-3 and V is TRBV2, with D possibly matching TRBD1 (5 bases). Deletions cut 8 bases from V and 2 bases from J, with 7 bases between. Germline CDR1 SNHLY, CDR2 FYNNEI. This CDR3 is 12 amino acids long. CDR3 DNA sequence: TGTGCCAGCCAGGGCCCTGGAAACACCATATATTTT. This gives the protein CASQGPGNTIYF.

CDR3 coding DNA: TGTGCCAGCAGCTTTAGCGGGGGTTCCTACAATGAGCAGTTCTTC. This translates into CASSFSGGSYNEQFF. The chain couples TRBV7-3 to TRBJ2-1; 9 positions match TRBD2. The CDR3 covers 15 residues. Trimming removed 3 bases from V and 1 base from J; junction bases left unmatched: 1. CDR1 is SGHTA and CDR2 is FQGTGA in the germline V gene.

V and J are TRBV5-1 and TRBJ1-4; tentative D call: TRBD1 (5 bases). Germline lookup yields CDR1 SGHRS and CDR2 YFSETQ. With 0 bases removed from V and 8 bases from J, the gap between germline ends came to 14 bases. The CDR3 totals 15 residues. The CDR3 spells CASSLDTGVREKLFF. The CDR3 nucleotides read TGCGCCAGCAGCTTGGATACGGGGGTTCGAGAAAAACTGTTTTTT.

V is TRBV7-3 and J is TRBJ1-1; 8 nucleotides match TRBD1. CDR1 is SGHTA and CDR2 is FQGTGA in the germline V gene. J gave up 1 base and V 5 bases, and 6 bases lay outside the gene matches. CDR3 length: 15 amino acids. CDR3 residues: CASSRSTGANTEAFF. The DNA for the CDR3 is TGTGCCAGCAGCCGCTCGACAGGGGCGAACACTGAAGCTTTCTTT.

The chain recombines TRBV6-5 with TRBJ2-7; tentatively, D is TRBD2 (7 bases). This CDR3 region has 13 residues. Trimming stripped 7 bases from V and 6 bases from J, with 16 bases between. Germline V gene lookup returns CDR1 MNHEY and CDR2 SVGAGI. CDR3 nucleotide sequence: TGTGCCAGCAAATATGGGGGAGGGGGCGAGCAGTACTTC. Its protein is CASKYGGGGEQYF.

The V and J genes are TRBV3-1 (or the pseudogene TRBV3-2) and TRBJ1-6; D is uncertain. The V and J ends lost 4 bases and 8 bases respectively, with 6 bases between them. Germline V gene data show CDR1 as LGHDT and CDR2 as YNNKEL (reference sequence). This CDR3 spans 12 amino acids. In DNA form, the CDR3 reads TGTGCCAGCAGCCTCGGGGATTCACCCCTCCACTTT. It is translated as CASSLGDSPLHF.

The chain has TRBV3-1 (or the pseudogene TRBV3-2) and TRBJ1-2, with no clear D. The germline gives CDR1 LGHDT, CDR2 YNNKEL (reference sequence). V gave up 4 bases and J gave up 8 bases, with 14 bases separating them. The CDR3 is 13 residues long. The CDR3 loop reads CASSLRGAGGYTF. The CDR3 DNA reads as TGTGCCAGCAGCCTGCGTGGCGCGGGGGGCTACACCTTC.

V usage is TRBV11-2 and J usage is TRBJ1-6; 7 nucleotides align to TRBD1. V lost 1 base and J lost 10; bases outside the gene matches: 4. This CDR3 comprises 14 residues. Germline V gene data show CDR1 as SGHAT and CDR2 as FQNNGV. The CDR3 protein is CASSLGQGFSPLHF. The CDR3 region has the DNA TGTGCCAGCAGCTTAGGACAGGGATTCTCACCCCTCCACTTT. Filled out from reference TRBV11-2 and TRBJ1-6, the complete variable domain reads EAGVAQSPRYKIIEKRQSVAFWCNPISGHATLYWYQQILGQGPKLLIQFQNNGVVDDSQLPKDRFSAERLKGVDSTLKIQPAKLEDSAVYLCASSLGQGFSPLHFGNGTRLTVT.

This clone was detected only once. The chain recombines TRBV28 with TRBJ2-7; 7 nucleotides match TRBD2. Trimming at V came to 10 bases and at J to 2 bases, leaving 14 bases not matched to a gene. Germline V lookup: CDR1 MDHEN, CDR2 SYDVKM. The CDR3 length is 15 residues. CDR3 coding DNA: TGTGCCACCAGATGGCACGGGAGGTCCGCCTACGAGCAGTACTTC. Residues: CATRWHGRSAYEQYF. The whole variable domain, remainder taken from reference TRBV28 and TRBJ2-7, is DVKVTQSSRYLVKRTGEKVFLECVQDMDHENMFWYRQDPGLGLRLIYFSYDVKMKEKGDIPEGYSVSREKKERFSLILESASTNQTSMYLCATRWHGRSAYEQYFGPGTRLTVT.

This sequence joins TRBV6-5 and TRBJ1-2; the D is unclear. V shed 7 bases and J shed 8 bases, with 17 bases lying between them. This CDR3 has 13 amino acids. Per the germline V gene, CDR1 is MNHEY and CDR2 is SVGAGI. This chain's CDR3 is CASKNPAGRGYTF. CDR3 coding DNA: TGTGCCAGCAAGAACCCAGCGGGGAGGGGCTACACCTTC.

The rearrangement links TRBV11-3 to TRBJ2-3; tentatively, D is TRBD2 (6 bases). The CDR3 length is 16 residues. The germline V gene has CDR1 SGHNT and CDR2 YENEEA. Trimming removed 6 bases from V and 1 base from J, with 17 bases in between. The CDR3 loop is CASSLGRGQRTDTQYF. Written as DNA, the CDR3 is TGTGCCAGCAGTCTGGGGCGGGGCCAGCGCACAGATACGCAGTATTTT. Full variable domain (rest looked up from reference TRBV11-3 and TRBJ2-3): EAGVVQSPRYKIIEKKQPVAFWCNPISGHNTLYWYLQNLGQGPELLIRYENEEAVDDSQLPKDRFSAERLKGVDSTLKIQPAELGDSAVYLCASSLGRGQRTDTQYFGPGTRLTVL.

A few counts support this clone. In DNA form, the CDR3 reads TGTGCCAGCAGCTTGGGACAGTTCTATGGCTACACCTTC. Its translation: CASSLGQFYGYTF. The chain links TRBV28 to TRBJ1-2; 7 bases agree with TRBD1. The V segment lost 6 bases and the J segment 4 bases; nucleotides outside the gene matches: 5. The germline CDR1 and CDR2 sequences are MDHEN and SYDVKM. This CDR3 is built from 13 residues.

This clone occurred once. The chain combines TRBV5-1 with TRBJ2-5, with TRBD1 identical over 8 bases. V was clipped by 3 bases and J by 1 base; unmatched bases: 5. CDR1 SGHRS and CDR2 YFSETQ come from the germline V gene. The CDR3 runs to 15 residues. The CDR3 nucleotides read TGCGCCAGCAGCTCCAGGACAGGGAGCCAAGAGACCCAGTACTTC. Translation: CASSSRTGSQETQYF.

The rearrangement uses TRBV29-1 and TRBJ2-2; TRBD1 agrees at 10 bases. CDR1 and CDR2 (germline): SQVTM, ANQGSEA. Trimming cost V 4 bases and J 3 bases; bases outside gene matches: 11. The CDR3 extends over 17 amino acids. CDR3 in DNA: TGCAGCGTTGTTTCGTCGGGACAGGGGACCTACACCGGGGAGCTGTTTTTT. As protein: CSVVSSGQGTYTGELFF.

J is TRBJ2-7 and V is TRBV10-3; TRBD2 aligns across 15 bases. With V trimmed by 3 bases and J by 4 bases, 4 bases remained unmatched. Germline CDR1 is ENHRY and CDR2 is SYGVKD. This CDR3 region has 16 residues. CDR3 residues: CAISDPGTSGGYEQYF. The CDR3 region has the DNA TGTGCCATCAGTGACCCCGGGACTAGCGGGGGGTACGAGCAGTACTTC.

The chain couples TRBV11-2 to TRBJ2-6, with D tentatively TRBD2 (7 bases). The CDR3 consists of 16 residues. CDR1 SGHAT and CDR2 FQNNGV come from the germline V gene. V was trimmed by 6 bases and J by 4 bases, leaving 16 bases between them. CDR3 in amino acids: CASSRRGGSGANVLTF. CDR3 DNA: TGTGCCAGCAGTCGGAGGGGGGGCTCCGGGGCCAACGTCCTGACTTTC.

A few counts support this clone. The chain recombines TRBV27 with TRBJ2-2; D gene uncertain. Germline V gives CDR1 MNHEY, CDR2 SMNVEV (reference sequence). Trimming left V 3 bases short and J 1 base short, with 9 bases between. CDR3 size: 15 residues. Here the CDR3 reads CASSLGPLNTGELFF. As DNA, the CDR3 is TGTGCCAGCAGTTTGGGCCCACTGAACACCGGGGAGCTGTTTTTT.

The chain is built from TRBV20-1 and TRBJ2-3; no definite D call. V lost 7 bases and J lost 2, with 7 bases in between. CDR3 length equals 11 residues. Germline V gene lookup returns CDR1 DFQATT and CDR2 SNEGSKA (reference sequence). The CDR3 sequence: CSVLITDTQYF. Here the CDR3 DNA reads TGCAGTGTACTAATCACAGATACGCAGTATTTT.

The chain couples TRBV29-1 to TRBJ2-4, with a tentative D call TRBD1 (6 bases). The V and J ends lost 7 bases and 3 bases respectively, with 16 bases between them. The CDR3 has 14 amino acids. Germline CDR1 reads SQVTM; CDR2 reads ANQGSEA. The DNA of the CDR3 is TGCAGCGCTTCCTTAGGGGGAAGCAAAAACATTCAGTACTTC. This sequence encodes CSASLGGSKNIQYF.